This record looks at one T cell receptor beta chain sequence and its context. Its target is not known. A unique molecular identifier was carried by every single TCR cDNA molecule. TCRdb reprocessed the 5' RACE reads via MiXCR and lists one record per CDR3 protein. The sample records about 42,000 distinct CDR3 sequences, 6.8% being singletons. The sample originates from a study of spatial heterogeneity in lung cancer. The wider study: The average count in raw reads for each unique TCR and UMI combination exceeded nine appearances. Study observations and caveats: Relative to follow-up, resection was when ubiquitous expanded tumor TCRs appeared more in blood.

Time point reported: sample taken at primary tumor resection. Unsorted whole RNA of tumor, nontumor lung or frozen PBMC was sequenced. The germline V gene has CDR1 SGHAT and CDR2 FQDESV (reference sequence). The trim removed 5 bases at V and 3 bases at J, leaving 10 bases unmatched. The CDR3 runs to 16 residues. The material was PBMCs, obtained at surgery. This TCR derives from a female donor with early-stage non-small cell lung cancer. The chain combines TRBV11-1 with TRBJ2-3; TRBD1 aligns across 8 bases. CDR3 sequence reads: CASSPKDRDGTDTQYF. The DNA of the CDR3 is TGTGCCAGCAGCCCTAAGGACAGGGACGGTACAGATACGCAGTATTTT. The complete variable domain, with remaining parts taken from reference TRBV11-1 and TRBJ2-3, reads EAEVAQSPRYKITEKSQAVAFWCDPISGHATLYWYRQILGQGPELLVQFQDESVVDDSQLPKDRFSAERLKGVDSTLKIQPAELGDSAMYLCASSPKDRDGTDTQYFGPGTRLTVL.